The T cell receptor beta chain described here comes from a study of blood T cell repertoires in COVID-19. About the study: T cells, B-cell-depleted T cells, or PBMCs supplied cDNA or gDNA.

Here immunoSEQ multiplex PCR was the method, and the copy in TCRdb shows in-frame clones only, minus some. This table has over 400,000 clones, approximately 90% appearing once. Participants' own reports of clinical history determined their cohort assignment. In Cohort 3, a recovered donor had either two negative PCRs, clearance, or symptom resolution. The V gene's germline CDR1 is SEHNR and CDR2 FQNEAQ (reference sequence). The CDR3 consists of 15 residues. The germline V and J ends were trimmed by 3 bases and 7 bases, with 16 bases remaining between them. This sequence joins TRBV7-9 and TRBJ2-1; perhaps TRBD1 as D (5 bases). This TCR came from an older woman who had recovered from COVID-19. The specimen sequenced was PBMCs or T cells enriched from blood (not recorded which). CDR3 protein: CASSFSPRQGNEQFF. In nucleotides, the CDR3 is TGTGCCAGCAGCTTTAGCCCCCGCCAGGGAAATGAGCAGTTCTTC.